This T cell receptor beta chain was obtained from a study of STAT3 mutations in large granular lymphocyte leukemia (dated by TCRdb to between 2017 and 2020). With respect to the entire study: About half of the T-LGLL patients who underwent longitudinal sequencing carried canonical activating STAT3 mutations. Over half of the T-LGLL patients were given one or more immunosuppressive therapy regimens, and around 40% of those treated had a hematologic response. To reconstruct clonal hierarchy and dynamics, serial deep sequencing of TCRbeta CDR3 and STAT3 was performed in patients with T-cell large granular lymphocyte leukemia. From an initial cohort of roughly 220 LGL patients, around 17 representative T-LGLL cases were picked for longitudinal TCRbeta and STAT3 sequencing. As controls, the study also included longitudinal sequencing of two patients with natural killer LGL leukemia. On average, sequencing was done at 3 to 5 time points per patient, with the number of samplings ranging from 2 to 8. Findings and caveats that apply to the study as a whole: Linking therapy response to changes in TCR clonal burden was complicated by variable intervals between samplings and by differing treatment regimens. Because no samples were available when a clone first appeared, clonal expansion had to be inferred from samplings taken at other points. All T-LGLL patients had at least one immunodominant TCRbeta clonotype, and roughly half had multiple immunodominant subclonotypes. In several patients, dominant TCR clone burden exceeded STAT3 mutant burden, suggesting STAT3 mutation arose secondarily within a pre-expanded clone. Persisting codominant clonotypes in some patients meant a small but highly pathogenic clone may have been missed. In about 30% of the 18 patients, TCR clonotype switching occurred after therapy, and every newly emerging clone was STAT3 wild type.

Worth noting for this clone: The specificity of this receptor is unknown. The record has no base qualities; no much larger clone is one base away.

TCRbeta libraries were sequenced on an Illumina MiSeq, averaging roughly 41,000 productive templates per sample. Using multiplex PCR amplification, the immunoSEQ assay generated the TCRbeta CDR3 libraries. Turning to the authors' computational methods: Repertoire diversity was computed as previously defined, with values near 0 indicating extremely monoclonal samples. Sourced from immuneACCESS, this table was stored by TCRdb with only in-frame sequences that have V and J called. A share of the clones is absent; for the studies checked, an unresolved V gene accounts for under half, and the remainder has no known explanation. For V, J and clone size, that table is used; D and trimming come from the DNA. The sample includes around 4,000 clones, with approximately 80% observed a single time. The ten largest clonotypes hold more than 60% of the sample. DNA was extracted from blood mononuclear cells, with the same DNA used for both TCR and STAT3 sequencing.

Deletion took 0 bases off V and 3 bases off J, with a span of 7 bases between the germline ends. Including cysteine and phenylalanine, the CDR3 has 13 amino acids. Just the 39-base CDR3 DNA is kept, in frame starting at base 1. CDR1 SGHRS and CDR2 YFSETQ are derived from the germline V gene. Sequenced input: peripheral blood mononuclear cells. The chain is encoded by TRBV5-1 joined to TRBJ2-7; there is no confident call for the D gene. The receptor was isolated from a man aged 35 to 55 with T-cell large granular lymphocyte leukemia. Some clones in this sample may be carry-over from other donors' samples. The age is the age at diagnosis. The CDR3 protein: CASSLADLYEQYF. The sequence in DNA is TGCGCCAGCAGCTTGGCCGACCTCTACGAGCAGTACTTC.